This T cell receptor (beta chain) comes out of a study of response to subunit inactivated influenza vaccine. Trimming shortened V by 2 bases and J by 6 bases, and 11 bases separated the two germline ends. The V gene's germline CDR1 is SNHLY and CDR2 FYNNEI. The CDR3 totals 13 residues. TCRdb called the RT-PCR reads again in MiXCR, with one record for every CDR3 protein. Altogether fewer than 600,000 distinct CDR3 sequences are present, 7.2% being singletons, with the ten largest covering 13%. The clonotype comes from a man between 50 and 75 years old who received an inactivated influenza vaccine. The V and J genes are TRBV2 and TRBJ2-7; no firm D call. Sequencing was performed on PBMCs from blood, taken less than 30 months after vaccination. This CDR3 is CASSERALLEQYF. DNA of the CDR3: TGTGCCAGCAGTGAACGGGCTCTGCTCGAGCAGTACTTC.